This TCR beta chain was obtained from a study of monozygotic twins with inflammatory bowel disease. The length of the CDR3 is 16 residues. CDR1 and CDR2 (germline): SGHRS, YFSETQ. For both chains, the TCRalpha and TCRbeta cDNA went through two nested PCRs of approximately 16 and 10 cycles. TCRdb reanalyzed the 5' RACE reads, giving one entry per CDR3 protein sequence and no DNA. The table lists approximately 150,000 distinct CDR3 sequences. The specimen was blood. The clonotype was recovered from a human donor with ulcerative colitis or Crohn's disease, or a healthy co-twin of an affected twin (not recorded which). The chain is built from TRBV5-1 and TRBJ1-6; no DNA is available, so the TRBD1 call from TCRdb remains unchecked. CDR3 protein: CASSLDARGYNSPLHF.